This note documents a single T cell receptor (beta chain) sequence. Antigen unknown. This CDR3 comprises 12 residues. The V gene's germline CDR1 is SEHNR and CDR2 FQNEAQ (reference sequence). This sample is drawn from a study of T cell repertoires in cytomegalovirus infection. TCRdb reprocessed the reads with MiXCR, giving one entry per CDR3 protein. This sample has roughly 920,000 distinct CDR3 sequences; 30% to 40% occur once, and the top ten carry more than 13%. The clonotype originates from a human donor in good health (CMV status not recorded). Some clones in this sample may be carry-over from other donors' samples. This chain joins TRBV7-9 and TRBJ2-1, with 8 bases matching TRBD1. The sample consisted of cultured CD8+ T cells from PBMCs, taken from culture after CMV antigen stimulation. In DNA, the CDR3 is TGTACCCAGGACAGGGATCACAATGAGCAGTTCTTC. It codes for CTQDRDHNEQFF.